This T cell receptor (beta chain) stems from a study of blood T cell repertoires in COVID-19. The length of the CDR3 is 12 residues. Germline V CDR1 and CDR2: LNHDA, SQIVND (reference sequence). The ends lost 10 bases at V and 7 bases at J; junction bases unmatched: 7. The data were produced by immunoSEQ multiplex PCR, yet TCRdb's version contains in-frame clones alone and is incomplete. This sample has 250,000 to 350,000 clones, with around 82% found just once. The genes are TRBV19 and TRBJ2-1; 7 nucleotides align to TRBD1. Material: peripheral blood. The clonotype was recovered from an older person with COVID-19, enrolled during active disease. This CDR3 is CATADRSNEQFF. As DNA, the CDR3 is TGTGCCACCGCGGACAGGAGTAATGAGCAGTTCTTC.